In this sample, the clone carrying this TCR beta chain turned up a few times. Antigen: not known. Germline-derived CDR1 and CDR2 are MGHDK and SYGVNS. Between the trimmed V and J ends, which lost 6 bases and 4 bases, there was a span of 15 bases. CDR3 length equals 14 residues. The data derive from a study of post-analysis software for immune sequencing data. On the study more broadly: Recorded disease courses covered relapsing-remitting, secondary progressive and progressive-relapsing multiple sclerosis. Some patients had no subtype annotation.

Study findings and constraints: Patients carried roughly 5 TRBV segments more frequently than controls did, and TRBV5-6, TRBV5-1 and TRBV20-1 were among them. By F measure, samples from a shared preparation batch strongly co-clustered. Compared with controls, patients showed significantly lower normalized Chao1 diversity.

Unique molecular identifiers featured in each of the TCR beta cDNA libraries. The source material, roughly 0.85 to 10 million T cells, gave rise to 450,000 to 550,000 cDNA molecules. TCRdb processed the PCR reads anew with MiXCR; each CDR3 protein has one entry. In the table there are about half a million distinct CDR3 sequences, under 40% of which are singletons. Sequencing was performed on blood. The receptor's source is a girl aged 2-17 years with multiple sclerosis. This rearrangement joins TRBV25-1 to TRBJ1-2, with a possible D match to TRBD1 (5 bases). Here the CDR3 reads CASSPLGDSYGYTF. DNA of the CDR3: TGTGCCAGCAGCCCCTTAGGGGACTCCTATGGCTACACCTTC.